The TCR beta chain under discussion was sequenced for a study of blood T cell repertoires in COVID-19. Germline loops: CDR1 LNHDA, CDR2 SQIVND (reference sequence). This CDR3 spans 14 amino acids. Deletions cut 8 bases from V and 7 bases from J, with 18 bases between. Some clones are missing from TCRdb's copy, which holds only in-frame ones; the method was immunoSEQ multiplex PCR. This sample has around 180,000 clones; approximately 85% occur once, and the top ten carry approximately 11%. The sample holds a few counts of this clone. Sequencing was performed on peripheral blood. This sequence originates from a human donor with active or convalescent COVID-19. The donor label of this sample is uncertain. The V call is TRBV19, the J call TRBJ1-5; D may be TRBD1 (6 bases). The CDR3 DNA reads TGTGCCAGTCTCGGTGGGGGGGGCCGGCAGCCCCAGCATTTT. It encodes CASLGGGGRQPQHF.